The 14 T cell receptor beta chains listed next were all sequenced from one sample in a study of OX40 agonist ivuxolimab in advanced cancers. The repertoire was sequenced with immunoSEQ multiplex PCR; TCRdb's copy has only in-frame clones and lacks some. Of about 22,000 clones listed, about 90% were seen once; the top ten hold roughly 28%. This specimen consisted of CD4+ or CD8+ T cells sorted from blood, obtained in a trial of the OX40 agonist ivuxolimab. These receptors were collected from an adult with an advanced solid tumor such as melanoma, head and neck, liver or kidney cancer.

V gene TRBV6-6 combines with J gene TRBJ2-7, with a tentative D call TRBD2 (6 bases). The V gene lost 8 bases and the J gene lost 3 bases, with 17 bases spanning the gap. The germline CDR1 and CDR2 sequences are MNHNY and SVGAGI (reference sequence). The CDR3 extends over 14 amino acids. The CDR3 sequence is CASGGTGWGYEQYF. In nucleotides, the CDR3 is TGTGCCAGCGGGGGGACTGGGTGGGGCTACGAGCAGTACTTC.

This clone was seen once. Here the CDR3 reads CASSLSRLAGVDTQYF. The CDR3 region has the DNA TGTGCCAGCAGTTTGTCTCGACTAGCGGGAGTGGATACGCAGTATTTT. The V and J genes are TRBV27 and TRBJ2-3; 12 nucleotides line up with TRBD2. V was clipped by 3 bases and J by 6 bases; unmatched bases: 7. The CDR3 length is 16 residues. Germline V lookup: CDR1 MNHEY, CDR2 SMNVEV (reference sequence).

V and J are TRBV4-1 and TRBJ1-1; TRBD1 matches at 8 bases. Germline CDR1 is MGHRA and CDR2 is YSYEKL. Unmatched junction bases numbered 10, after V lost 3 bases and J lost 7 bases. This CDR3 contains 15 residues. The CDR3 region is CASSHHRDRQDEAFF. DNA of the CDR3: TGCGCCAGCAGCCACCACAGGGACAGGCAAGATGAAGCTTTCTTT.

CDR3 protein: CASSENYGNTIYF. CDR3 nucleotides: TGCGCCAGCAGTGAGAATTATGGAAACACCATATATTTT. The chain combines TRBV10-2 with TRBJ1-3; D uncertain. Germline values: CDR1 WSHSY, CDR2 SAAADI. This CDR3 region has 13 residues. V lost 2 bases and J 3 bases, leaving 5 bases between the germline ends.

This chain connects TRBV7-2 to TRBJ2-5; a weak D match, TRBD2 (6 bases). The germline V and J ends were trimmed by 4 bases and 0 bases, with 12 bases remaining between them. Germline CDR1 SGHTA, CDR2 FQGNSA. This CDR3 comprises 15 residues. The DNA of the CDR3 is TGTGCCAGCAGCTGGCCCCGGGACTACCAAGAGACCCAGTACTTC. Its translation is CASSWPRDYQETQYF.

The CDR3 is CASRLNEKLFF. CDR3 bases: TGTGCCAGCAGGCTTAATGAAAAACTGTTTTTT. V is TRBV28 and J is TRBJ1-4; D unclear. Trimming stripped 6 bases from V and 4 bases from J, with 3 bases between. The CDR3 is 11 amino acids. CDR1 and CDR2 (germline): MDHEN, SYDVKM.

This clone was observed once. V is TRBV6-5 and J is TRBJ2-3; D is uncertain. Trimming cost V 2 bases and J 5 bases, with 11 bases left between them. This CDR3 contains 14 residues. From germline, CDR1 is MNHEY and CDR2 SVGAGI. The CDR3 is CASSYGHPVDTQYF. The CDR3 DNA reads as TGTGCCAGCAGTTACGGCCACCCAGTAGATACGCAGTATTTT.

CDR3 nucleotide sequence: TGTGCCAGCAGCGTAGTTTCGGGCTACAATGAGCAGTTCTTC. This sequence encodes CASSVVSGYNEQFF. The genes are TRBV9 and TRBJ2-1, with D unresolved. V was pared by 0 bases and J by 3 bases, with 7 bases between. This CDR3 contains 14 residues. Germline values: CDR1 SGDLS, CDR2 YYNGEE.

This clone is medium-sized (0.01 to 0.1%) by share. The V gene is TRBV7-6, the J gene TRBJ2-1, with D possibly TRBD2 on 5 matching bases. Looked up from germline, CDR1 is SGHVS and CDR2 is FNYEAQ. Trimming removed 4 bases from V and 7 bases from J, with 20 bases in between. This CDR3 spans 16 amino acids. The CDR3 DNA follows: TGTGCCAGCAGCTGGTCTGAGGGAGTCGTAGGAAATGAGCAGTTCTTC. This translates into CASSWSEGVVGNEQFF.

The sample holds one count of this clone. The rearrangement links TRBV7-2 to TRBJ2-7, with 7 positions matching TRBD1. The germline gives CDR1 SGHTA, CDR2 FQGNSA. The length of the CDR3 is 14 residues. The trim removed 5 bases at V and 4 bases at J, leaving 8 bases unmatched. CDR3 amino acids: CASSEGQSQYEQYF. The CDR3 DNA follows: TGTGCCAGCAGCGAGGGACAGTCACAATACGAGCAGTACTTC.

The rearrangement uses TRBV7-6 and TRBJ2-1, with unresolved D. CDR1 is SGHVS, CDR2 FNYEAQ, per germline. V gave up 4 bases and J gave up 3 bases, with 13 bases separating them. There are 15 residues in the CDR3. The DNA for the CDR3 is TGTGCCAGCAGCTCCCTGGCCGGTATCTACAATGAGCAGTTCTTC. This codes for CASSSLAGIYNEQFF.

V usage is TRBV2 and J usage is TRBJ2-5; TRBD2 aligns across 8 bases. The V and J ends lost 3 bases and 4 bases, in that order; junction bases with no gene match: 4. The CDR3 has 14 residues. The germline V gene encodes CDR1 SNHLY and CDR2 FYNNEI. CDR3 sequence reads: CASSDWAGGETQYF. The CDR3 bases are TGTGCCAGCAGTGACTGGGCGGGAGGAGAGACCCAGTACTTC.

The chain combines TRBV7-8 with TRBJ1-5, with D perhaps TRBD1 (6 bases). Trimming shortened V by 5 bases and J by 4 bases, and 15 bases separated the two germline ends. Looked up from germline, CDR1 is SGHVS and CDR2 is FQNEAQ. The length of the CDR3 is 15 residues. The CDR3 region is CASSLQGPSNQPQHF. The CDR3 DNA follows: TGTGCCAGCAGCCTTCAGGGGCCCTCGAATCAGCCCCAGCATTTT.

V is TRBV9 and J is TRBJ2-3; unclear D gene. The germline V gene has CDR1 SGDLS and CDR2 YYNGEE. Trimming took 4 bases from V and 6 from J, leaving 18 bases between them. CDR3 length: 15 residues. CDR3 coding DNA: TGTGCCAGCAGCCATACTTTAGGTGGTGGTGATACGCAGTATTTT. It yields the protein CASSHTLGGGDTQYF.